Shown below are 18 T cell receptor beta chains from a single sample sequenced in a study of OX40 agonist ivuxolimab in advanced cancers. TCRdb keeps only in-frame clones here, not all; method: immunoSEQ multiplex PCR. The table has roughly 61,000 clones, around nine tenths seen once. The specimen was CD4+ or CD8+ T cells sorted from blood, collected in a trial of the OX40 agonist ivuxolimab. The receptors shown here come from an adult with an advanced solid tumor such as melanoma, head and neck, liver or kidney cancer.

J is TRBJ1-2 and V is TRBV30; D possibly corresponds to TRBD1 (6 bases). The germline V gene encodes CDR1 GTSNPN and CDR2 SVGIG (reference sequence). Trimming removed 7 bases at V and 4 bases at J, with 13 bases between. This CDR3 is 12 amino acids long. CDR3 sequence (DNA): TGTGCCTCCCAAGGACAGCTCTATGGCTACACCTTC. This encodes CASQGQLYGYTF.

This chain links TRBV6-1 with TRBJ2-5, with 8 bases fitting TRBD1. Germline CDR1 is MNHNS and CDR2 is SASEGT. CDR3 length: 14 residues. The junction had 8 bases not matched to a gene; V was cut back by 6 bases and J by 5 bases. The CDR3 here is CASRLAGGSETQYF. The CDR3, as DNA: TGTGCCAGCAGGCTGGCAGGGGGCTCGGAGACCCAGTACTTC.

This clone was observed once. The chain recombines TRBV12-5 with TRBJ2-3, with D tentatively TRBD2 (6 bases). V was pared by 6 bases and J by 2 bases, with 9 bases between. Germline V gene data show CDR1 as LGHNT and CDR2 as FRNRAP. The CDR3 length is 13 residues. CDR3 DNA sequence: TGTGCTAGTGGACCGGGAGTCACAGATACGCAGTATTTT. Amino acids: CASGPGVTDTQYF.

This sequence joins TRBV18 and TRBJ1-5; maybe TRBD1 (5 bases). This CDR3 is 15 amino acids long. With 3 bases removed from V and 0 bases from J, the gap between germline ends came to 9 bases. Germline lookup yields CDR1 KGHSH and CDR2 LQKENI. CDR3 sequence: CASSPDRNSNQPQHF. The CDR3 bases are TGTGCCAGCTCACCTGACAGAAATAGCAATCAGCCCCAGCATTTT.

This clone has just one count. The CDR3 DNA reads TGTGCCAGCAGCTCAGGACCGATGACTGAAGCTTTCTTT. Translated: CASSSGPMTEAFF. The chain is built from TRBV7-2 and TRBJ1-1, with no clear D. CDR1 SGHTA and CDR2 FQGNSA come from the germline V gene. The CDR3 covers 13 residues. V was shortened by 4 bases and J by 5 bases, with 11 bases between the two germline ends.

This chain uses TRBV5-8 with TRBJ2-1; 8 nucleotides line up with TRBD1. CDR1 is SGHTS, CDR2 YDEGEE, per germline. This CDR3 has 15 residues. With V trimmed by 3 bases and J by 8 bases, 10 bases remained unmatched. CDR3 sequence reads: CASSSTGASSHEQFF. The CDR3 DNA is TGTGCCAGCAGCTCGACAGGGGCGAGCAGTCATGAGCAGTTCTTC.

The chain is built from TRBV10-3 and TRBJ1-1, with D uncertain. The germline V and J ends were trimmed by 0 bases and 1 base, with 6 bases remaining between them. The CDR3 contains 14 residues. CDR1 is ENHRY and CDR2 is SYGVKD in the germline V gene. CDR3 sequence (DNA): TGTGCCATCAGTGAGTCGGTCAGGAACACTGAAGCTTTCTTT. Amino acid sequence: CAISESVRNTEAFF.

The rearrangement joins TRBV6-1 to TRBJ2-5; no definite D call. Trimming stripped 0 bases from V and 2 bases from J, with 1 base between. The germline CDR1 and CDR2 sequences are MNHNS and SASEGT. This CDR3 has 12 residues. The CDR3 sequence is CASSEAQETQYF. CDR3 DNA sequence: TGTGCCAGCAGTGAAGCACAAGAGACCCAGTACTTC.

V is TRBV5-6 and J is TRBJ2-5, with TRBD2 identical over 10 bases. Germline V gene sequence: CDR1 SGHDT, CDR2 YYEEEE. V shed 5 bases, J shed 3 bases, and the junction held 7 bases outside the gene matches. The CDR3 totals 15 residues. The CDR3 DNA is TGTGCCAGCAGATTAGTAGGACTAGCGGAAGAGACCCAGTACTTC. This gives the protein CASRLVGLAEETQYF.

The chain has TRBV12-2 and TRBJ1-5; the D call of TRBD1 is as the table states it, not checked on the DNA. TRBV12-2 is classified as a pseudogene. This CDR3 is 19 amino acids long. CDR3 loop: CASRSPPSRDSELHQPQHF. CDR3 DNA sequence: TGTGCAAGTCGCTCGCCCCCCTCCCGGGACAGCGAACTTCATCAGCCCCAGCATTTT.

This rearrangement joins TRBV11-3 to TRBJ2-2, with 7 bases that match TRBD2. The CDR3 runs to 15 residues. After removal of 4 bases from V and 5 bases from J, the junction contained 7 bases not matched to a gene. Germline V lookup: CDR1 SGHNT, CDR2 YENEEA. CDR3 bases: TGTGCCAGCAGCTGGAGCGGGATCGGAACCGGGGAGCTGTTTTTT. Translation: CASSWSGIGTGELFF.

This clone was seen a few times. J is TRBJ1-2 and V is TRBV19; 8 bases align to TRBD1. V shed 8 bases and J 6 bases; nucleotides not matched to a gene: 14. Germline V gene lookup returns CDR1 LNHDA and CDR2 SQIVND (reference sequence). CDR3 length: 15 residues. CDR3 sequence: CASFPGQNRGDGYTF. CDR3 bases: TGTGCCAGTTTTCCCGGCCAGAACAGGGGGGATGGCTACACCTTC.

Here the CDR3 reads CASSLVPEGPQHF. The CDR3 DNA is TGTGCCAGCAGCTTAGTCCCCGAGGGCCCCCAGCATTTT. This chain links TRBV7-8 with TRBJ1-5; D is unclear. V shed 1 base and J shed 10 bases, with 11 bases lying between them. Germline values: CDR1 SGHVS, CDR2 FQNEAQ. The CDR3 has 13 residues.

V is TRBV5-5 and J is TRBJ1-5; no clear D gene. Germline V CDR1 and CDR2: SGHKS, YYEKEE (reference sequence). CDR3 size: 16 residues. V was clipped by 4 bases and J by 7 bases, with 21 bases between them. This chain's CDR3 is CASSNRPGSSVQPQHF. CDR3 in DNA: TGTGCCAGCAGCAACCGACCAGGCTCGTCGGTACAGCCCCAGCATTTT.

This clone was recorded only once. The chain has TRBV18 and TRBJ1-4, with 9 bases fitting TRBD1. V gave up 6 bases and J gave up 2 bases; unmatched junction bases: 7. The CDR3 is 16 residues long. Per the germline V gene, CDR1 is KGHSH and CDR2 is LQKENI. The CDR3 protein is CASSPGTGRTNEKLFF. DNA for the CDR3: TGTGCCAGCTCCCCCGGGACAGGGAGGACTAATGAAAAACTGTTTTTT. Filled out from reference TRBV18 and TRBJ1-4, the complete variable domain reads NAGVMQNPRHLVRRRGQEARLRCSPMKGHSHVYWYRQLPEEGLKFMVYLQKENIIDESGMPKERFSAEFPKEGPSILRIQQVVRGDSAAYFCASSPGTGRTNEKLFFGSGTQLSVL.

The V gene is TRBV10-1, the J gene TRBJ1-5; TRBD1 is a possible D gene (5 bases). The V and J ends lost 0 bases and 9 bases respectively, with 9 bases between them. From germline, CDR1 is WNHNN and CDR2 SYGVQD (reference sequence). The CDR3 runs to 13 residues. The CDR3 loop is CASSESGGAPQHF. CDR3 coding DNA: TGCGCCAGCAGTGAGTCGGGGGGTGCGCCCCAGCATTTT.

The count of this clone is one. This chain connects TRBV4-1 to TRBJ1-2; maybe TRBD1 (6 bases). The CDR3 contains 14 residues. The V gene lost 1 base and the J gene lost 2 bases, with 8 bases spanning the gap. From germline, CDR1 is MGHRA and CDR2 YSYEKL. The CDR3 DNA reads as TGCGCCAGCAGCCAAGCCGGACAGAACTATGGCTACACCTTC. Residues: CASSQAGQNYGYTF.

The genes are TRBV19 and TRBJ1-4; no firm D call. Germline CDR1 reads LNHDA; CDR2 reads SQIVND (reference sequence). The CDR3 is 14 amino acids. Trimming took 4 bases from V and 8 from J, leaving 14 bases between them. CDR3 sequence: CASSSPEENEKLFF. Here the CDR3 DNA reads TGTGCCAGTAGTAGTCCGGAAGAAAACGAAAAACTGTTTTTT. The variable domain in full, completed from reference TRBV19 and TRBJ1-4, reads DGGITQSPKYLFRKEGQNVTLSCEQNLNHDAMYWYRQDPGQGLRLIYYSQIVNDFQKGDIAEGYSVSREKKESFPLTVTSAQKNPTAFYLCASSSPEENEKLFFGSGTQLSVL.